What follows are 23 T cell receptor beta chains derived from one specimen sequenced in a study of shared clonotypes between healthy human individuals (dated by TCRdb to the early 2020s). The library was prepared using the immunoSEQ multiplex PCR assay. TCRdb obtained this table from immuneACCESS and retained in-frame rearrangements with V and J assigned. These tables miss some clones; where compared with another copy, unresolved V genes account for less than half of the shortfall, and the remainder is unexplained. For this sample there are millions of clones; around 95% appear just once. The ten largest clonotypes hold 0.13% of the sample. Sequencing used naive CD4+ T cells sorted from blood. The cell subset or site label here, explained by the study, means: CD45RA+ positively selected. These receptors came from a man younger than 30 in good health.

The chain employs TRBV10-3 and TRBJ2-1; 8 bases line up with TRBD2. Germline lookup yields CDR1 ENHRY and CDR2 SYGVKD. This CDR3 has 16 residues. V shed 5 bases and J 4 bases; nucleotides not matched to a gene: 10. The CDR3 here is CAISQLAEASYNEQFF. DNA for the CDR3: TGTGCCATCAGTCAACTAGCGGAGGCTTCTTACAATGAGCAGTTCTTC.

This chain joins TRBV9 and TRBJ1-1; D possibly corresponds to TRBD1 (5 bases). The CDR3 spans 14 residues. Germline CDR1 and CDR2: SGDLS and YYNGEE. Trimming removed 2 bases from V and 5 bases from J, with 13 bases in between. In DNA, the CDR3 is TGTGCCAGCAGCGTGTCTATTAGGGGTACTGAAGCTTTCTTT. Residues: CASSVSIRGTEAFF.

As to this clone: This may stem from a read error, because a much larger clone lies one nucleotide away. V and J are TRBV11-3 and TRBJ2-2; D unresolved. The germline V gene has CDR1 SGHNT and CDR2 YENEEA. The CDR3 is 12 residues long. The ends were cut back, 3 bases at V and 5 bases at J, with 4 bases in the middle. CDR3 in DNA: TGTGCCAGCAGCTTCGCGACCGGGGAGCTGTTTTTT. This translates into CASSFATGELFF.

The V gene is TRBV5-4, the J gene TRBJ1-3, with D possibly TRBD1 on 5 matching bases. Germline CDR1 is SGHNT and CDR2 is YYREEE (reference sequence). V was clipped by 3 bases and J by 0 bases, with 7 bases between them. The CDR3 is made up of 14 amino acids. CDR3 DNA: TGTGCCAGCAGCTGGGACGGCTCTGGAAACACCATATATTTT. This translates into CASSWDGSGNTIYF.

The chain carries TRBV7-8 and TRBJ2-5, with 7 bases aligning to TRBD2. The V gene end was trimmed by 5 bases and the J gene end by 1 base; junction bases not matched to a gene: 10. The V gene's germline CDR1 is SGHVS and CDR2 FQNEAQ. This CDR3 spans 16 amino acids. CDR3 coding DNA: TGTGCCAGCAGCCCTCGTTCAGGGAGGGCCCAAGAGACCCAGTACTTC. It encodes CASSPRSGRAQETQYF. Together with reference TRBV7-8 and TRBJ2-5, the CDR3 gives the full variable domain: GAGVSQSPRYKVAKRGQDVALRCDPISGHVSLFWYQQALGQGPEFLTYFQNEAQLDKSGLPSDRFFAERPEGSVSTLKIQRTQQEDSAVYLCASSPRSGRAQETQYFGPGTRLLVL.

Note on this clone: This specimen includes other DNA sequences encoding the same CDR3. The chain links TRBV5-4 to TRBJ2-7, with D hard to call. The V gene lost 0 bases and the J gene lost 2 bases, with 9 bases spanning the gap. Germline-derived CDR1 and CDR2 are SGHNT and YYREEE (reference sequence). This CDR3 is built from 14 residues. CDR3 in DNA: TGTGCCAGCAGCTTGGACAGTCTGGCCTACGAGCAGTACTTC. It translates to CASSLDSLAYEQYF.

The rearrangement joins TRBV5-1 to TRBJ1-2; TRBD1 might be the D (6 bases). CDR1 SGHRS and CDR2 YFSETQ come from the germline V gene. CDR3 length: 14 amino acids. Trimming stripped 0 bases from V and 8 bases from J, with 14 bases between. The CDR3 DNA is TGCGCCAGCAGCTTGGATTTAACAGGGCAAGGCTACACCTTC. Its protein product is CASSLDLTGQGYTF.

The rearrangement uses TRBV11-2 and TRBJ2-3; 10 bases match TRBD2. With V trimmed by 3 bases and J by 4 bases, 4 bases remained unmatched. CDR3 size: 15 residues. The germline gives CDR1 SGHAT, CDR2 FQNNGV. CDR3 amino acids: CASSFSGGMSDTQYF. In nucleotides, the CDR3 is TGTGCCAGCAGCTTTAGCGGGGGGATGTCAGATACGCAGTATTTT.

The chain joins TRBV18 to TRBJ2-5; the D gene is possibly TRBD1 (6 bases). The V end was cut by 4 bases, the J end by 1 base, with 13 bases between. Looked up from germline, CDR1 is KGHSH and CDR2 is LQKENI. The CDR3 is made up of 15 amino acids. The CDR3 DNA reads TGTGCCAGCTCACTTCCGACAGGCGCCCAAGAGACCCAGTACTTC. It codes for CASSLPTGAQETQYF.

Note on this clone: The same CDR3 can be traced to other DNA sequences in this sample. The V and J genes are TRBV11-2 and TRBJ2-3, with a tentative D call TRBD1 (7 bases). The CDR3 covers 17 residues. Germline lookup yields CDR1 SGHAT and CDR2 FQNNGV. Trimming cost V 1 base and J 2 bases, with 16 bases left between them. CDR3 sequence: CASSLGLAGGNTDTQYF. CDR3 sequence (DNA): TGTGCCAGCAGCTTAGGTCTCGCAGGGGGGAACACAGATACGCAGTATTTT.

As regards this clone: Within the sample, other DNA sequences also encode this same CDR3. J is TRBJ2-7 and V is TRBV28; TRBD1 agrees at 9 bases. CDR3 length: 14 residues. Germline loops: CDR1 MDHEN, CDR2 SYDVKM. V lost 3 bases to trimming and J lost 4 bases; unmatched junction nucleotides: 4. CDR3 loop: CASSLSDRGYEQYF. CDR3 coding DNA: TGTGCCAGCAGTTTGTCGGACAGGGGTTACGAGCAGTACTTC.

The chain employs TRBV9 and TRBJ2-5, with a weak D call TRBD2 (6 bases). V dropped 3 bases and J dropped 2 bases, with 17 bases sitting between them. The CDR3 is made up of 16 amino acids. Germline lookup yields CDR1 SGDLS and CDR2 YYNGEE. The CDR3 coding sequence is TGTGCCAGCAGCGCAAACCCCGGGACTGTACAAGAGACCCAGTACTTC. Protein sequence: CASSANPGTVQETQYF.

V and J are TRBV7-9 and TRBJ2-3; TRBD1 might be the D (5 bases). CDR1 is SEHNR and CDR2 is FQNEAQ in the germline V gene (reference sequence). This CDR3 spans 15 amino acids. Trimming shortened V by 5 bases and J by 0 bases, and 12 bases separated the two germline ends. The CDR3 here is CASSAGQFSTDTQYF. CDR3 sequence (DNA): TGTGCCAGCAGCGCCGGACAATTTAGCACAGATACGCAGTATTTT.

This chain connects TRBV6-6 to TRBJ1-5; D is perhaps TRBD1 (6 bases). Germline assignment: CDR1 MNHNY and CDR2 SVGAGI (reference sequence). The CDR3 totals 11 residues. V was shortened by 8 bases and J by 4 bases, with 6 bases between the two germline ends. The CDR3 protein is CASQGNQPQHF. CDR3 coding DNA: TGTGCCAGCCAGGGGAATCAGCCCCAGCATTTT.

V is TRBV30 and J is TRBJ1-2, with a tentative D call TRBD1 (6 bases). CDR3 length: 13 amino acids. Germline lookup yields CDR1 GTSNPN and CDR2 SVGIG (reference sequence). The V end lost 2 bases, the J end lost 4 bases, and 11 bases lay between the germline ends. CDR3 loop: CAWSNQGFYGYTF. CDR3 in DNA: TGTGCCTGGAGTAATCAGGGGTTCTATGGCTACACCTTC.

V and J are TRBV5-4 and TRBJ2-7; TRBD2 matches 7 bases. Germline values: CDR1 SGHNT, CDR2 YYREEE (reference sequence). J was trimmed by 1 base and V by 4 bases; bases with no gene match: 5. The CDR3 contains 14 residues. CDR3 sequence reads: CASSRGLGSYEQYF. Written as DNA, the CDR3 is TGTGCCAGCAGCCGAGGACTAGGTTCCTACGAGCAGTACTTC.

V gene TRBV28 combines with J gene TRBJ2-5, with D tentatively TRBD2 (7 bases). Germline V gives CDR1 MDHEN, CDR2 SYDVKM. V lost 5 bases to trimming and J lost 0 bases, with 16 bases between them. The CDR3 is made up of 16 amino acids. CDR3 DNA sequence: TGTGCCAGCAGTCCCGGAGGGAGGGGGTACCAAGAGACCCAGTACTTC. Encoded protein: CASSPGGRGYQETQYF. The whole variable domain, remainder taken from reference TRBV28 and TRBJ2-5, is DVKVTQSSRYLVKRTGEKVFLECVQDMDHENMFWYRQDPGLGLRLIYFSYDVKMKEKGDIPEGYSVSREKKERFSLILESASTNQTSMYLCASSPGGRGYQETQYFGPGTRLLVL.

This chain connects TRBV6-6 to TRBJ1-1, with D maybe TRBD1 (5 bases). V was clipped by 5 bases and J by 4 bases, with 17 bases between them. The CDR3 contains 15 residues. Germline V gene sequence: CDR1 MNHNY, CDR2 SVGAGI (reference sequence). CDR3 protein: CASSEGMRAVTEAFF. Here the CDR3 DNA reads TGTGCCAGCAGTGAGGGGATGCGGGCTGTCACTGAAGCTTTCTTT.

In nucleotides, the CDR3 is TGTGCCAGCACTAGATTACAGGGGACAGATACGCAGTATTTT. It specifies CASTRLQGTDTQYF. This chain joins TRBV28 and TRBJ2-3; 7 bases map to TRBD1. The junction had 7 bases not matched to a gene; V was cut back by 7 bases and J by 3 bases. The germline CDR1 and CDR2 sequences are MDHEN and SYDVKM. CDR3 length equals 14 residues. The variable domain in full, completed from reference TRBV28 and TRBJ2-3, reads DVKVTQSSRYLVKRTGEKVFLECVQDMDHENMFWYRQDPGLGLRLIYFSYDVKMKEKGDIPEGYSVSREKKERFSLILESASTNQTSMYLCASTRLQGTDTQYFGPGTRLTVL.

The gene calls are TRBV4-1 and TRBJ2-1; the match to TRBD2 covers 8 bases. Trimming removed 4 bases from V and 0 bases from J; junction bases left unmatched: 14. Germline CDR1 is MGHRA and CDR2 is YSYEKL. The CDR3 is 19 residues long. CDR3 in amino acids: CASSPRLTGSGDSYNEQFF. Written as DNA, the CDR3 is TGCGCCAGCAGCCCACGGCTCACGGGTAGCGGGGACTCCTACAATGAGCAGTTCTTC.

The chain has TRBV5-4 and TRBJ2-5; TRBD2 aligns across 7 bases. The CDR3 loop spans 16 amino acids. Germline CDR1 reads SGHNT; CDR2 reads YYREEE (reference sequence). Trimming at V came to 0 bases and at J to 3 bases, leaving 8 bases not matched to a gene. The CDR3, as DNA: TGTGCCAGCAGCTTGGGGAGGATAGCGGGTGAAGAGACCCAGTACTTC. Its protein is CASSLGRIAGEETQYF.

The chain uses TRBV18 and TRBJ2-5; 8 bases agree with TRBD1. Germline values: CDR1 KGHSH, CDR2 LQKENI. Trimming took 4 bases from V and 5 from J; bases not matched to a gene: 3. The CDR3 is 13 residues long. This chain's CDR3 is CASSRTGWETQYF. The CDR3 DNA reads TGTGCCAGCTCACGGACAGGGTGGGAGACCCAGTACTTC.

Note on this clone: This sample also contains other DNA sequences that code for the same CDR3. The chain is built from TRBV5-4 and TRBJ2-7; D perhaps matches TRBD1 (6 bases). Per germline, CDR1 SGHNT and CDR2 YYREEE (reference sequence). This CDR3 has 14 amino acids. V lost 0 bases and J lost 4, with 11 bases in between. The DNA for the CDR3 is TGTGCCAGCAGCTTGGGTCAGGGGTTGTACGAGCAGTACTTC. Translation gives CASSLGQGLYEQYF.